The clone carrying this T cell receptor (beta chain) was detected ten times or more. Its target is not known. CDR1 and CDR2 (germline): SGHTA, FQGNSA. V lost 5 bases to trimming and J lost 4 bases, with 9 bases between them. CDR3 length equals 13 residues. This record comes from a study of CD8 T cells in ankylosing spondylitis. Overall study findings and caveats: Blood from ankylosing spondylitis patients appeared to carry a characteristic roughly 8-variant TCR beta motif. It was reported that disease-linked clones were significantly enriched in matched ankylosing spondylitis synovial fluid. Disease-linked clones bore a CD8+ phenotype, appearing relatively rarely in peripheral blood.

The authors made TCR beta libraries by quantitative 5'-RACE with molecular barcodes. TCRdb processed the 5' RACE reads anew with MiXCR; each CDR3 protein has one entry. The sample has approximately 150,000 distinct CDR3 sequences, approximately 48% seen once. The sequenced sample consisted of synovial fluid, either unsorted or a sorted T cell fraction (not recorded which). The chain has TRBV7-2 and TRBJ2-1; no clear D. This sequence originates from a male donor with ankylosing spondylitis. The CDR3 nucleotides are TGTGCCAGCAGCCCCTTGGGATACAATGAGCAGTTCTTC. This sequence encodes CASSPLGYNEQFF. Combining the CDR3 with reference TRBV7-2 and TRBJ2-1 gives the whole variable domain GAGVSQSPSNKVTEKGKDVELRCDPISGHTALYWYRQSLGQGLEFLIYFQGNSAPDKSGLPSDRFSAERTGGSVSTLTIQRTQQEDSAVYLCASSPLGYNEQFFGPGTRLTVL.